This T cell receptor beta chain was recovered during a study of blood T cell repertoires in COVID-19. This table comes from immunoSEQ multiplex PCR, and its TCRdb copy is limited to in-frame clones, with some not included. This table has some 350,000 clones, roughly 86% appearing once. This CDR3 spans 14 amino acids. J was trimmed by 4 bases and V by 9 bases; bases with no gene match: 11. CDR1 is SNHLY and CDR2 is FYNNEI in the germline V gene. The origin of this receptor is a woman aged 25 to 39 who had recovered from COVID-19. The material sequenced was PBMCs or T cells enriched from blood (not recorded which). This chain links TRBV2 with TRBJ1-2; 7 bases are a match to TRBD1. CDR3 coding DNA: TGTGCCAGTAGGTTTCCGGGACAGACCTATGGCTACACCTTC. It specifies CASRFPGQTYGYTF.